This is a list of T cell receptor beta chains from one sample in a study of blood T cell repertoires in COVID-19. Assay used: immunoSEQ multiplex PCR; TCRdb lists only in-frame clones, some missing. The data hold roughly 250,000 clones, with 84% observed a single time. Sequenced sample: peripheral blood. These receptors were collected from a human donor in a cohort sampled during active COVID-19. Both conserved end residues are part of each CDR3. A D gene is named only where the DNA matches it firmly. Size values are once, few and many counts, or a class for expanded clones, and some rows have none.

CDR3 DNA: TGTGCCAGCTCATCCCAACCCCTTTTGGGGGGGGCAGAACAGCCCCAGCATTTT
CDR3 protein: CASSSQPLLGGAEQPQHF
V gene: TRBV18
J gene: TRBJ1-5
clone size: -
D gene: -

CDR3 DNA: TGTGCCAGCAGCTTAGTCGGGGCGGGAGGCCCTATTGGGAATGAGCAGTTCTTC
CDR3 protein: CASSLVGAGGPIGNEQFF
V gene: TRBV11-3
J gene: TRBJ2-1
clone size: -
D gene: TRBD2

CDR3 DNA: TGTGCCAGTAGTATTTCGGGACAGGGGGCATACGAGCAGTACTTC
CDR3 protein: CASSISGQGAYEQYF
V gene: TRBV19
J gene: TRBJ2-7
clone size: few
D gene: TRBD1

CDR3 DNA: TGTGCCAGCAGCTTGGCCGGGGGGGCCTACAATGAGCAGTTCTTC
CDR3 protein: CASSLAGGAYNEQFF
V gene: TRBV5-4
J gene: TRBJ2-1
clone size: -
D gene: TRBD2

CDR3 DNA: TGCGCCAGCAGTGGGACTACCAATGAGCAGTTCTTC
CDR3 protein: CASSGTTNEQFF
V gene: TRBV10-2
J gene: TRBJ2-1
clone size: -
D gene: -

CDR3 DNA: TGCGCCAGCAGCCTAGGGACAGGGTACACTGAAGCTTTCTTT
CDR3 protein: CASSLGTGYTEAFF
V gene: TRBV5-1
J gene: TRBJ1-1
clone size: -
D gene: TRBD1

CDR3 DNA: TGTGCCAGCAGTCCCGTCGGGACTAGCGAGTACTACGAGCAGTACTTC
CDR3 protein: CASSPVGTSEYYEQYF
V gene: TRBV27
J gene: TRBJ2-7
clone size: -
D gene: TRBD2

CDR3 DNA: TGTGCCAGCAGCTCCTCCCCCAGGGCAGGGGACACTGAAGCTTTCTTT
CDR3 protein: CASSSSPRAGDTEAFF
V gene: TRBV7-9
J gene: TRBJ1-1
clone size: -
D gene: -

CDR3 DNA: TGTGCCAGCAGGCAACCGGGAGCCGGGACGACTTTCTTT
CDR3 protein: CASRQPGAGTTFF
V gene: TRBV6-5
J gene: TRBJ1-1
clone size: -
D gene: -

CDR3 DNA: TGCGCCAGCAGTACACAATACGAGCAGTACTTC
CDR3 protein: CASSTQYEQYF
V gene: TRBV10-2
J gene: TRBJ2-7
clone size: -
D gene: -

CDR3 DNA: TGCGCCAGCAGTGAGTCGTACAGGGGGGTTAATTCACCCCTCCACTTT
CDR3 protein: CASSESYRGVNSPLHF
V gene: TRBV10-2
J gene: TRBJ1-6
clone size: -
D gene: TRBD1

CDR3 DNA: TGTGCCAGCAGTGAAGGGATGGGGGGGGTGTACATTCAGTACTTC
CDR3 protein: CASSEGMGGVYIQYF
V gene: TRBV6-1
J gene: TRBJ2-4
clone size: -
D gene: TRBD2

CDR3 DNA: TGTGCCAGCAGTCTTCGGCCGGGGGTGGGAGATACGCAGTATTTT
CDR3 protein: CASSLRPGVGDTQYF
V gene: TRBV28
J gene: TRBJ2-3
clone size: -
D gene: -

CDR3 DNA: TGCGCCAGCAAGAAACCCCAGGGAAACACTGAAGCTTTCTTT
CDR3 protein: CASKKPQGNTEAFF
V gene: TRBV5-1
J gene: TRBJ1-1
clone size: -
D gene: -

CDR3 DNA: TGCGCCAGCAGCTCCACTAGCGGGATAACCTACGAGCAGTACTTC
CDR3 protein: CASSSTSGITYEQYF
V gene: TRBV5-1
J gene: TRBJ2-7
clone size: -
D gene: TRBD2

CDR3 DNA: TGTGCCAGCAGTTACAGAGGGACAGGGGCTAATTCACCCCTCCACTTT
CDR3 protein: CASSYRGTGANSPLHF
V gene: TRBV6-5
J gene: TRBJ1-6
clone size: few
D gene: TRBD1

CDR3 DNA: TGCGCCAGCAGCCCTGGGACTAGCTGGGAGCAGTACTTC
CDR3 protein: CASSPGTSWEQYF
V gene: TRBV5-1
J gene: TRBJ2-7
clone size: -
D gene: TRBD2

CDR3 DNA: TGTGCCAGCAGTCCGGGGGGGCCTGGGGCCAACGTCCTGACTTTC
CDR3 protein: CASSPGGPGANVLTF
V gene: TRBV28
J gene: TRBJ2-6
clone size: -
D gene: TRBD2

CDR3 DNA: TGCGCCAGCGGGGAGAGAGATTACACCGGGGAGCTGTTTTTT
CDR3 protein: CASGERDYTGELFF
V gene: TRBV10-1
J gene: TRBJ2-2
clone size: -
D gene: -

CDR3 DNA: TGTGCGACACAGGGGGCCGTCGGGGAGCTGTTTTTT
CDR3 protein: CATQGAVGELFF
V gene: TRBV28
J gene: TRBJ2-2
clone size: -
D gene: TRBD1

CDR3 DNA: TGTGCCAGCAGCTTAGATCAGGGCCCCTATGGCTACACCTTC
CDR3 protein: CASSLDQGPYGYTF
V gene: TRBV7-9
J gene: TRBJ1-2
clone size: -
D gene: -

CDR3 DNA: TGCGCCAGCAGACCGGGACAGGGAGGTGGGAGACTAGCGGGATACGAGCAGTACTTC
CDR3 protein: CASRPGQGGGRLAGYEQYF
V gene: TRBV5-1
J gene: TRBJ2-7
clone size: -
D gene: TRBD2

CDR3 DNA: TGTGCCAGCAGCTCTCAGTCAGGCACTCTATACGAGCAGTACTTC
CDR3 protein: CASSSQSGTLYEQYF
V gene: TRBV7-2
J gene: TRBJ2-7
clone size: once
D gene: -

CDR3 DNA: TGCAGCGTAGCGGGGCACAATGAGCAGTTCTTC
CDR3 protein: CSVAGHNEQFF
V gene: TRBV20-1
J gene: TRBJ2-1
clone size: -
D gene: TRBD2

CDR3 DNA: TGTGCCAGCAGCGAGACAGGGCGAGAGACCCAGTACTTC
CDR3 protein: CASSETGRETQYF
V gene: TRBV6-5
J gene: TRBJ2-5
clone size: few
D gene: TRBD1

CDR3 DNA: TGTGCCAGCAGCTTAGCAGGGCCGGGAGGCTACACCTTC
CDR3 protein: CASSLAGPGGYTF
V gene: TRBV7-9
J gene: TRBJ1-2
clone size: few
D gene: -

CDR3 DNA: TGCGCCAGCAGCTTCCCGACAGGAGCGAGCGATGGCTACACCTTC
CDR3 protein: CASSFPTGASDGYTF
V gene: TRBV5-1
J gene: TRBJ1-2
clone size: -
D gene: -

CDR3 DNA: TGTGCCAGCAGCCCAAAGTTCCTATCCCGGGACATCGGGTACGAGCAGTACTTC
CDR3 protein: CASSPKFLSRDIGYEQYF
V gene: TRBV3-1/TRBV3-2
J gene: TRBJ2-7
clone size: -
D gene: -

CDR3 DNA: TGTGCCAGCAGCCGACAGGGGTTACCTAGCTCCTATAATTCACCCCTCCACTTT
CDR3 protein: CASSRQGLPSSYNSPLHF
V gene: TRBV27
J gene: TRBJ1-6
clone size: once
D gene: TRBD1

CDR3 DNA: TGTGCCAGCACCCGGGACAGGAGGACCTACGAGCAGTACTTC
CDR3 protein: CASTRDRRTYEQYF
V gene: TRBV5-4
J gene: TRBJ2-7
clone size: -
D gene: TRBD1

CDR3 DNA: TGTGCCAGCAGCCAGACGGACAGCTTGAACACTGAAGCTTTCTTT
CDR3 protein: CASSQTDSLNTEAFF
V gene: TRBV6-4
J gene: TRBJ1-1
clone size: -
D gene: -

CDR3 DNA: TGCAGTGCTAGTTACAGGGGAGTGGGGGAGACCCAGTACTTC
CDR3 protein: CSASYRGVGETQYF
V gene: TRBV20-1
J gene: TRBJ2-5
clone size: -
D gene: TRBD1

CDR3 DNA: TGTGCCAGCAGTGAAAGGGGGAGCCGTAATGAAAAACTGTTTTTT
CDR3 protein: CASSERGSRNEKLFF
V gene: TRBV2
J gene: TRBJ1-4
clone size: few
D gene: -

CDR3 DNA: TGTGCTAGCAGCTTACTTAGACTAGCGGGAGGGCCTCCCGGGGAGCTGTTTTTT
CDR3 protein: CASSLLRLAGGPPGELFF
V gene: TRBV7-7
J gene: TRBJ2-2
clone size: -
D gene: TRBD2

CDR3 DNA: TGCGCCAGCAGCCAAGATTCAGCGGGGGGGCCGGACGGGGAGCTGTTTTTT
CDR3 protein: CASSQDSAGGPDGELFF
V gene: TRBV4-1
J gene: TRBJ2-2
clone size: once
D gene: TRBD2

CDR3 DNA: TGTGCCAGCAGCCGAGGTGTAGGCGGATTCAATCAGCCCCAGCATTTT
CDR3 protein: CASSRGVGGFNQPQHF
V gene: TRBV5-8
J gene: TRBJ1-5
clone size: -
D gene: -

CDR3 DNA: TGTGCCAGCAGCGTCGGGGATCTAACAGGGGGCTCCCATTCACCCCTCCACTTT
CDR3 protein: CASSVGDLTGGSHSPLHF
V gene: TRBV9
J gene: TRBJ1-6
clone size: few
D gene: TRBD1

CDR3 DNA: TGTGCCAGCAGCTTAGACGGACTAGCGGGAGATGAGCAGTTCTTC
CDR3 protein: CASSLDGLAGDEQFF
V gene: TRBV7-9
J gene: TRBJ2-1
clone size: -
D gene: TRBD2

CDR3 DNA: TGTGCCAGCAGCTTGGGACTAGCGGGGGATGAGCAGTTCTTC
CDR3 protein: CASSLGLAGDEQFF
V gene: TRBV5-6
J gene: TRBJ2-1
clone size: once
D gene: TRBD2

CDR3 DNA: TGTGCCAGCAGTTTGACAGGGGGCGCGTTAGATACGCAGTATTTT
CDR3 protein: CASSLTGGALDTQYF
V gene: TRBV6-5
J gene: TRBJ2-3
clone size: -
D gene: TRBD1

CDR3 DNA: TGTGCCAGTAGCCTTGCCCCCAGGGACGAGCAGTACTTC
CDR3 protein: CASSLAPRDEQYF
V gene: TRBV19
J gene: TRBJ2-7
clone size: -
D gene: -

CDR3 DNA: TGTGCCAGCAGTGAACTTACAGGCAAAAGTAATGAAAAACTGTTTTTT
CDR3 protein: CASSELTGKSNEKLFF
V gene: TRBV25-1
J gene: TRBJ1-4
clone size: -
D gene: -

CDR3 DNA: TGTGCCAGCAGCCACCAGGGGGCGAATCCATACGAGCAGTACTTC
CDR3 protein: CASSHQGANPYEQYF
V gene: TRBV11-2
J gene: TRBJ2-7
clone size: -
D gene: TRBD1

CDR3 DNA: TGTGCCAGCAGGGTTAGCGGGGACTATGCCAAAAACATTCAGTACTTC
CDR3 protein: CASRVSGDYAKNIQYF
V gene: TRBV2
J gene: TRBJ2-4
clone size: -
D gene: TRBD2

CDR3 DNA: TGCGCCAGCAGCTTGTACGGTTACGAGCAGTACTTC
CDR3 protein: CASSLYGYEQYF
V gene: TRBV5-1
J gene: TRBJ2-7
clone size: -
D gene: -

CDR3 DNA: TGTGCCAGCAGTCTACTAGCGTTATCCACAGATACGCAGTATTTT
CDR3 protein: CASSLLALSTDTQYF
V gene: TRBV2
J gene: TRBJ2-3
clone size: -
D gene: TRBD2